This TCR beta chain comes out of a study of blood T cell repertoires in COVID-19. The CDR3 has 15 residues. Trimming cost V 0 bases and J 0 bases, with 10 bases left between them. Germline V gene sequence: CDR1 SGHNT, CDR2 YYREEE (reference sequence). Participants reported their clinical history, and cohort assignment relied on those reports. Original processing methods: Quantification of nucleated cells was approximated via reference gene primer amplification. Repertoires were generated with immunoSEQ multiplex PCR, while TCRdb's copy carries only in-frame clones and drops some. V, J and clone size are those of that table, while D and trimming were read from the DNA. The sample contains fewer than 200,000 clones, approximately 80% of which appear only once. This clone showed up many times. This CDR3 is also generated by other DNA sequences in the sample.

Material for sequencing was PBMCs or T cells enriched from blood (not recorded which). The origin of this receptor is a man in his fifties or sixties who had recovered from COVID-19. This chain uses TRBV5-4 with TRBJ2-7, with D possibly matching TRBD2 (5 bases). In DNA, the CDR3 is TGTGCCAGCAGCTTGGGTTCGGGGTCCTCCTACGAGCAGTACTTC. As protein: CASSLGSGSSYEQYF.